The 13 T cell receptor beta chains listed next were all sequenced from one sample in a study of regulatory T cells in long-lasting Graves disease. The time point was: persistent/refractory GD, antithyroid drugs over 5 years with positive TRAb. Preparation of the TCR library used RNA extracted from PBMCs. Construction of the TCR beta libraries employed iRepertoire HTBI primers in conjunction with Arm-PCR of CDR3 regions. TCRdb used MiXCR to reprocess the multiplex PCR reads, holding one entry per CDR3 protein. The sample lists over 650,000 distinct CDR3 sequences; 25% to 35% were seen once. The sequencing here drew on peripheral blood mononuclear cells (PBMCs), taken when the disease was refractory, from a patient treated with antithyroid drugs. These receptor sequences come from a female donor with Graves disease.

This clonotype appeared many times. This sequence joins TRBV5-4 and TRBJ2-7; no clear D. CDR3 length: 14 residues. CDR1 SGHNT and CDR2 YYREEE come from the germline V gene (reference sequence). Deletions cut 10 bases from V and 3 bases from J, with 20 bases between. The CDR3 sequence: CALLWLPSRYEQYF. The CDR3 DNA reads TGTGCCTTACTGTGGCTGCCATCCCGCTACGAGCAGTACTTC.

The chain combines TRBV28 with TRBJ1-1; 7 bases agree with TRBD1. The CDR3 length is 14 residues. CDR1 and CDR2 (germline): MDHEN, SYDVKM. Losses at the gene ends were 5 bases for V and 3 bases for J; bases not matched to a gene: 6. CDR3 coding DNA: TGTGCCAGCAGTCCGACAGGGCGACACACTGAAGCTTTCTTT. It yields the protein CASSPTGRHTEAFF.

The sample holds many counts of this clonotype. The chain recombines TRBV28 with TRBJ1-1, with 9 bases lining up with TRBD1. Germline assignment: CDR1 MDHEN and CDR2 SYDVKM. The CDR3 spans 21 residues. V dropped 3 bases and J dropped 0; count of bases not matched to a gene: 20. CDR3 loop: CASSFPVPGQGTDLMNTEAFF. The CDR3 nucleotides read TGTGCCAGCAGTTTTCCGGTCCCGGGACAGGGAACGGACCTCATGAACACTGAAGCTTTCTTT.

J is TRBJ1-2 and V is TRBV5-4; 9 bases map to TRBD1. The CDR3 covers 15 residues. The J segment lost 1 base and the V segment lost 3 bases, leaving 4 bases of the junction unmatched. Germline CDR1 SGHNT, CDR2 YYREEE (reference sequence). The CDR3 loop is CASSSGTGINYGYTF. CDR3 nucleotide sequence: TGTGCCAGCAGCTCCGGGACAGGGATTAACTATGGCTACACCTTC.

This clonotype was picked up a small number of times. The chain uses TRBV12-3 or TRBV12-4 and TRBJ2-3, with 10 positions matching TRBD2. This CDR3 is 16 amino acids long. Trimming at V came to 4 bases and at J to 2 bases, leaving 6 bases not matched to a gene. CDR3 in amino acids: CASSSWLAGDTDTQYF. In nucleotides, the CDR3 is TGTGCCAGCAGTTCATGGCTAGCGGGAGACACAGATACGCAGTATTTT.

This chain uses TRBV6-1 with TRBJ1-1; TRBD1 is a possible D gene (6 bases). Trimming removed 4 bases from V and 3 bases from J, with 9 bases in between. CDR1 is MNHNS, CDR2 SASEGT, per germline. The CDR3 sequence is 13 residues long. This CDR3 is CASSVRGDTEAFF. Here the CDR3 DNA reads TGTGCCAGCAGTGTAAGGGGGGACACTGAAGCTTTCTTT.

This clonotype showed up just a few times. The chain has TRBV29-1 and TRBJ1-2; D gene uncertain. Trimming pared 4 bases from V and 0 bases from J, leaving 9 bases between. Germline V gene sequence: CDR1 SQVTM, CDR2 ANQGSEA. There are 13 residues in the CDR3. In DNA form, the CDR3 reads TGCAGCGTTGGTCGTGCCACTAACTATGGCTACACCTTC. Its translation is CSVGRATNYGYTF. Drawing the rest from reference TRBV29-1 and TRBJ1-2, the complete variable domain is SAVISQKPSRDICQRGTSLTIQCQVDSQVTMMFWYRQQPGQSLTLIATANQGSEATYESGFVIDKFPISRPNLTFSTLTVSNMSPEDSSIYLCSVGRATNYGYTFGSGTRLTVV.

CDR3 sequence: CAIRPGEDQPQHF. Here the CDR3 DNA reads TGTGCCATCAGGCCAGGGGAGGATCAGCCCCAGCATTTT. V usage is TRBV10-3 and J usage is TRBJ1-5; D is possibly TRBD1 (6 bases). This CDR3 is built from 13 residues. In germline, CDR1 is ENHRY, CDR2 SYGVKD. Trimming took 6 bases from V and 5 from J, leaving 11 bases between them.

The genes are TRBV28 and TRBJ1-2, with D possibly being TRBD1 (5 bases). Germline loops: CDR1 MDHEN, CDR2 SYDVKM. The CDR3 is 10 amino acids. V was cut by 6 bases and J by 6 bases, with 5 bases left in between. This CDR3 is CASRDNGYTF. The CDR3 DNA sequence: TGTGCCAGCAGGGACAATGGCTACACCTTC.

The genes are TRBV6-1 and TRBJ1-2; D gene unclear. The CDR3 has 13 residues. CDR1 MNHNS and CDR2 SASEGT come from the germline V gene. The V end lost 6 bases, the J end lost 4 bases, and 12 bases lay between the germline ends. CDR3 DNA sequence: TGTGCCAGCAGCGCAATAGCTGGCTATGGCTACACCTTC. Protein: CASSAIAGYGYTF.

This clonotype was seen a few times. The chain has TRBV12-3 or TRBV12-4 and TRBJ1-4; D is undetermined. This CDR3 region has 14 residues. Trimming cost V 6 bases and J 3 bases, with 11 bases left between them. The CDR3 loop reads CASRNNFPNEKLFF. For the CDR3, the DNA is TGTGCCAGCAGGAACAACTTCCCTAATGAAAAACTGTTTTTT.

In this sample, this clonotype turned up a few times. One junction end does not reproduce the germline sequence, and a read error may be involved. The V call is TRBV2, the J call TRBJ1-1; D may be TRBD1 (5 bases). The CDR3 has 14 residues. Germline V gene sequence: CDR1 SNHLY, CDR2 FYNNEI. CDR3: CASSEVRENIEAFF. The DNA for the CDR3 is TGTGCCAGCAGTGAAGTCAGGGAGAACATTGAAGCTTTCTTT.

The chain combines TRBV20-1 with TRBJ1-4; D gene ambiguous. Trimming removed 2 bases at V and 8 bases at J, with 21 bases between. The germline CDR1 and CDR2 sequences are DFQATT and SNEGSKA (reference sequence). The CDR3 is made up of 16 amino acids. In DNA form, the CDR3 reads TGCAGTGCTAGAAATCTGGTACGGCCAACTGGAGAAAAACTGTTTTTT. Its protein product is CSARNLVRPTGEKLFF.